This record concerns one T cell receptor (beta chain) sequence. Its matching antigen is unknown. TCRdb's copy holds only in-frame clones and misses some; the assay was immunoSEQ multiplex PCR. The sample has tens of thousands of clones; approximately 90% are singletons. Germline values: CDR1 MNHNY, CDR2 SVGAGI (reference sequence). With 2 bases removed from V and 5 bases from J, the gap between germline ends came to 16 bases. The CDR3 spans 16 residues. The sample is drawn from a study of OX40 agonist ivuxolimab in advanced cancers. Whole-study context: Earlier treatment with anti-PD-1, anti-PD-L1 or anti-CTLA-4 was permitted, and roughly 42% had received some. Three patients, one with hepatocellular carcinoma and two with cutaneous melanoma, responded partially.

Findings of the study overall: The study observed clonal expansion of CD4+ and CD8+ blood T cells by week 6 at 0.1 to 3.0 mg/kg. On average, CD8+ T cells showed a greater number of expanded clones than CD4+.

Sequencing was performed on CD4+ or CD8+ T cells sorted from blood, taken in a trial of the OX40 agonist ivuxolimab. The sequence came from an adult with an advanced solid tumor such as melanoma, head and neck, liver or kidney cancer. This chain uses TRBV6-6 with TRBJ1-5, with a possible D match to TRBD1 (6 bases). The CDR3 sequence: CASSYLKTGWDQPQHF. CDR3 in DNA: TGTGCCAGCAGTTACCTAAAGACAGGCTGGGATCAGCCCCAGCATTTT.